This TCR beta chain came from a study of cytomegalovirus exposure and HLA in healthy donors. Study observations and caveats: Versus the 666-donor mean, an Asian-associated ancestry cluster reportedly showed fewer N-insertions in a later analysis. Most TCR beta V segments were productive about 87% or about 30% of the time in an earlier analysis. Under in vitro conditions, three CMV-associated chains were confirmed as specific for CMV antigens.

60 Vbeta and 13 Jbeta primers were used in PCR. Profiled with immunoSEQ multiplex PCR; TCRdb holds only in-frame clones, not every one. The profile shows about 65,000 clones, 62% of them singletons. With regard to this clone: Its antigen is unidentified.

The sequence was obtained from a man between 25 and 39 years old in good health and CMV-seronegative. The material sequenced was PBMCs.

CDR3 DNA: TGTGCCAGCGGCAAAGCGGGGGGGAGCTCCTACGAGCAGTACTTC. This translates into CASGKAGGSSYEQYF. The chain recombines TRBV7-2 with TRBJ2-7, with TRBD2 matching over 10 bases. This CDR3 has 15 residues. V lost 8 bases, J lost 0 bases, and 7 bases stayed unmatched. CDR1 is SGHTA, CDR2 FQGNSA, per germline.